One and the same sample provided the 18 T cell receptor beta chains below, sequenced in a study of blood T cell repertoires in COVID-19. Libraries were prepared by immunoSEQ multiplex PCR; TCRdb keeps only in-frame clonotypes and omits some of them. This table holds around 260,000 clones, roughly nine tenths found once. Sequencing input: peripheral blood. The receptor source for this set is a man aged 55 to 70 who had recovered from COVID-19.

The rearrangement joins TRBV7-9 to TRBJ2-5, with a tentative D call TRBD1 (6 bases). This CDR3 contains 13 residues. V was shortened by 3 bases and J by 3 bases, with 8 bases between the two germline ends. CDR1 is SEHNR, CDR2 FQNEAQ, per germline (reference sequence). The CDR3 nucleotides are TGTGCCAGCAGCTTCAACAGGGAAGAGACCCAGTACTTC. Its protein product is CASSFNREETQYF.

The table lists this clone with a count of one. The chain joins TRBV9 to TRBJ2-1; 8 bases agree with TRBD1. CDR1 is SGDLS, CDR2 YYNGEE, per germline. This CDR3 is built from 16 residues. V gave up 3 bases and J gave up 4 bases; unmatched junction bases: 9. The CDR3 sequence is CASSALGTGPYNEQFF. Written as DNA, the CDR3 is TGTGCCAGCAGCGCCCTCGGGACAGGTCCATACAATGAGCAGTTCTTC.

This clone was detected only a few times. The chain uses TRBV5-8 and TRBJ1-5, with unresolved D. CDR1 is SGHTS, CDR2 YDEGEE, per germline. The CDR3 spans 13 residues. Trimming took off 4 bases at V and 11 bases at J, with 16 bases between the two ends. In DNA form, the CDR3 reads TGTGCCAGCAGCCCCCTAGGCAGTTCAGCCCAGCATTTT. Encoded protein: CASSPLGSSAQHF. Variable domain in full (rest from reference TRBV5-8 and TRBJ1-5): EAGVTQSPTHLIKTRGQQATLRCSPISGHTSVYWYQQALGLGLQFLLWYDEGEERNRGNFPPRFSGRQFPNYSSELNVNALELEDSALYLCASSPLGSSAQHFGDGTRLSIL.

The V and J genes are TRBV5-6 and TRBJ1-1; possibly TRBD1 for D (6 bases). This CDR3 comprises 14 residues. V lost 2 bases and J lost 5, with 13 bases in between. The germline V gene has CDR1 SGHDT and CDR2 YYEEEE. For the CDR3, the DNA is TGTGCCAGCAGCTTTGGGGGCGTTAGGACTGAAGCTTTCTTT. It yields the protein CASSFGGVRTEAFF.

This sequence joins TRBV7-9 and TRBJ2-7, with D perhaps matching TRBD2 (5 bases). The germline V and J ends were trimmed by 10 bases and 3 bases, with 16 bases remaining between them. CDR3 length equals 13 residues. Looked up from germline, CDR1 is SEHNR and CDR2 is FQNEAQ (reference sequence). The CDR3: CATEGGMDYEQYF. In DNA form, the CDR3 reads TGTGCCACCGAGGGTGGGATGGACTACGAGCAGTACTTC.

This clone showed up just once. This chain links TRBV7-9 with TRBJ1-2, with 10 nucleotides matching TRBD1. The germline V gene has CDR1 SEHNR and CDR2 FQNEAQ (reference sequence). The trim removed 4 bases at V and 3 bases at J, leaving 8 bases unmatched. This CDR3 comprises 16 residues. The CDR3 loop is CASSSAETGGDYGYTF. The CDR3 coding sequence is TGTGCCAGCAGCTCAGCCGAGACAGGGGGCGACTATGGCTACACCTTC.

The chain recombines TRBV4-2 with TRBJ2-4; 8 nucleotides agree with TRBD2. The V segment lost 3 bases and the J segment 6 bases; nucleotides outside the gene matches: 10. The CDR3 is made up of 16 amino acids. From germline, CDR1 is LGHNA and CDR2 YNFKEQ. CDR3 nucleotide sequence: TGTGCCAGCAGCCAGTCAATCGGGGGGGGCGGAAACATTCAGTACTTC. Protein: CASSQSIGGGGNIQYF.

This clone came up once. The V and J genes are TRBV6-6 and TRBJ2-5, with a weak D call TRBD1 (5 bases). The CDR3 loop spans 13 amino acids. Looked up from germline, CDR1 is MNHNY and CDR2 is SVGAGI (reference sequence). V was cut by 2 bases and J by 5 bases, with 9 bases left in between. The CDR3 DNA reads TGTGCCAGCAGTTACCAGGGTGCGGAGACCCAGTACTTC. Translated: CASSYQGAETQYF.

The rearrangement joins TRBV9 to TRBJ1-5, with a tentative D call TRBD1 (6 bases). The CDR3 covers 15 residues. Germline loops: CDR1 SGDLS, CDR2 YYNGEE. V dropped 3 bases and J dropped 3 bases, with 13 bases sitting between them. The CDR3 sequence: CASSGEGGFNQPQHF. The CDR3 region has the DNA TGTGCCAGCAGCGGGGAGGGGGGCTTCAATCAGCCCCAGCATTTT.

The chain has TRBV5-4 and TRBJ1-2, with D perhaps matching TRBD1 (6 bases). Deletions cut 3 bases from V and 6 bases from J, with 18 bases between. Germline assignment: CDR1 SGHNT and CDR2 YYREEE (reference sequence). This CDR3 has 15 residues. CDR3 DNA sequence: TGTGCCAGCAGCTGGGACCCCCTGTCAGGGGATGGCTACACCTTC. Its protein is CASSWDPLSGDGYTF.

This clone occurred a few times. V usage is TRBV25-1 and J usage is TRBJ2-1, with D perhaps TRBD2 (6 bases). This CDR3 region has 16 residues. In germline, CDR1 is MGHDK, CDR2 SYGVNS. V shed 2 bases and J shed 4 bases, with 15 bases lying between them. In DNA, the CDR3 is TGTGCCAGCAGTGAACCGGGGACTGGGCGGTACAATGAGCAGTTCTTC. As protein: CASSEPGTGRYNEQFF.

This clone showed up just a few times. The chain couples TRBV5-6 to TRBJ1-2, with 8 bases that match TRBD1. V lost 4 bases and J lost 8; bases outside the gene matches: 13. Germline V gene lookup returns CDR1 SGHDT and CDR2 YYEEEE. The CDR3 is made up of 15 amino acids. CDR3 protein: CASSPDGQGRRGYTF. The CDR3 nucleotides read TGTGCCAGCAGCCCCGACGGACAGGGCAGGCGAGGCTACACCTTC.

V usage is TRBV11-2 and J usage is TRBJ2-2; D possibly corresponds to TRBD1 (5 bases). Trimming left V 5 bases short and J 4 bases short, with 11 bases between. Germline CDR1 reads SGHAT; CDR2 reads FQNNGV. There are 14 residues in the CDR3. The CDR3 protein is CASSQGQTTGELFF. The CDR3 DNA is TGTGCCAGCAGCCAGGGTCAAACCACCGGGGAGCTGTTTTTT.

The chain uses TRBV2 and TRBJ2-7, with TRBD1 identical over 7 bases. CDR1 and CDR2 (germline): SNHLY, FYNNEI. The length of the CDR3 is 14 residues. The trim removed 8 bases at V and 7 bases at J, leaving 14 bases unmatched. The DNA for the CDR3 is TGTGCCAGCCGAGGACAGGTAGCCCTTGGGGAGCAGTACTTC. Translation: CASRGQVALGEQYF.

This rearrangement joins TRBV9 to TRBJ2-1; weak D call: TRBD1 (5 bases). V was shortened by 5 bases and J by 9 bases, with 12 bases between the two germline ends. This CDR3 spans 12 amino acids. The germline gives CDR1 SGDLS, CDR2 YYNGEE. In DNA, the CDR3 is TGTGCCAGCAGTTTTAGGGGCAGTGAGCAGTTCTTC. It is translated as CASSFRGSEQFF.

The chain carries TRBV6-2 or TRBV6-3 and TRBJ2-7; TRBD1 agrees at 7 bases. The V and J ends lost 4 bases and 4 bases, in that order; junction bases with no gene match: 4. In germline, CDR1 is MNHEY, CDR2 SVGEGT. The CDR3 spans 13 residues. For the CDR3, the DNA is TGTGCCAGCAGTTGGGGCAGGGGGTACGAGCAGTACTTC. It translates to CASSWGRGYEQYF.

As regards this clone: The sample has other DNA sequences that encode this CDR3 too. This chain joins TRBV18 and TRBJ1-1; 11 bases agree with TRBD1. J gave up 4 bases and V 8 bases, and 3 bases lay outside the gene matches. Germline lookup yields CDR1 KGHSH and CDR2 LQKENI. This CDR3 comprises 13 residues. CDR3 coding DNA: TGTGCCAGCGGACAGGGGGCAGGCACTGAAGCTTTCTTT. The encoded protein is CASGQGAGTEAFF.

The chain uses TRBV9 and TRBJ2-4, with TRBD2 matching 10 bases. The CDR3 runs to 15 residues. J gave up 9 bases and V 0 bases, and 6 bases lay outside the gene matches. Germline V lookup: CDR1 SGDLS, CDR2 YYNGEE. DNA of the CDR3: TGTGCCAGCAGCGTAGGGATGAGCGGGGGGGTCATTCAGTACTTC. This translates into CASSVGMSGGVIQYF.